Listed here are 7 T cell receptor beta chains from one sample, sequenced in a study of tumor-infiltrating lymphocytes in primary liver carcinoma. With a constant-region primer, TCR beta cDNA was made from approximately 510 ng of total RNA. It was through three nested multiplex PCR rounds of slightly modified ARM-PCR that TCR beta libraries arose. The two initial PCR rounds, roughly 9 cycles each, used TRBV1-TRBV30 forward and C-beta reverse primers. MiXCR, applied by TCRdb to the multiplex PCR reads, yields one record per CDR3 protein. This table has 310,000 or so distinct CDR3 sequences, almost 60% appearing once. In addition to blood RNA drawn from unsorted whole blood, germline DNA was extracted. Sequenced material: peripheral blood. The receptors here all came from a young woman with primary liver carcinoma and hepatitis B virus infection.

The chain employs TRBV28 and TRBJ1-2; a possible D gene is TRBD1 (5 bases). Germline V gives CDR1 MDHEN, CDR2 SYDVKM. The V gene lost 2 bases and the J gene lost 2 bases, with 18 bases spanning the gap. The CDR3 length is 17 residues. CDR3 sequence (DNA): TGTGCCAGCAGTTTAACCCTCGGTGCAGGGTCAAACTATGGCTACACCTTC. It translates to CASSLTLGAGSNYGYTF.

This clonotype was recorded at least ten times. The chain carries TRBV12-3 or TRBV12-4 and TRBJ2-7; 7 bases are a match to TRBD1. V lost 6 bases, J lost 7 bases, and 15 bases stayed unmatched. The CDR3 sequence is 15 residues long. The CDR3 bases are TGTGCCAGCAGAAAACAGGGGCAAGTCGTTTGTGAGCAGTACTTC. Amino acid sequence: CASRKQGQVVCEQYF.

Comment on this clonotype: A much larger clone differs from this one at a single base, so this may be a read error. The chain carries TRBV6-2 or TRBV6-3 and TRBJ2-3; D not certain. This CDR3 contains 12 residues. Per the germline V gene, CDR1 is MNHEY and CDR2 is SVGEGT. V gave up 6 bases and J gave up 6 bases, with 10 bases separating them. As DNA, the CDR3 is TGTGCCAGCAGGAGCGATACGGATACGCAGTATTTT. Its translation is CASRSDTDTQYF.

V is TRBV4-2 and J is TRBJ2-5, with D possibly being TRBD1 (6 bases). This CDR3 is 14 amino acids long. Germline assignment: CDR1 LGHNA and CDR2 YNFKEQ. The V gene lost 4 bases and the J gene lost 6 bases, with 15 bases spanning the gap. The CDR3 loop reads CASSPGTSSQTQYF. The DNA for the CDR3 is TGTGCCAGCAGCCCCGGGACAAGTAGTCAGACCCAGTACTTC.

On this clonotype itself: Relative to the germline gene, one junction end is altered; a read error may explain this. This chain links TRBV12-3 or TRBV12-4 with TRBJ2-7, with 8 bases identical to TRBD2. This CDR3 is built from 16 residues. In nucleotides, the CDR3 is TGTGTCAGCAGTTTCAGGGCGACTAGCGAGCCCTACGCGCAGTACTTC. As protein: CVSSFRATSEPYAQYF.

The chain combines TRBV13 with TRBJ1-2; a possible D gene is TRBD1 (5 bases). This CDR3 region has 14 residues. The germline V and J ends were trimmed by 6 bases and 8 bases, with 19 bases remaining between them. Germline V gene data show CDR1 as PRHDT and CDR2 as FYEKMQ (reference sequence). The DNA of the CDR3 is TGTGCCAGCAGTCAGAGGGGCACTGAGGGAGGCTACACCTTC. It specifies CASSQRGTEGGYTF. Together with reference TRBV13 and TRBJ1-2, the CDR3 gives the full variable domain: AAGVIQSPRHLIKEKRETATLKCYPIPRHDTVYWYQQGPGQDPQFLISFYEKMQSDKGSIPDRFSAQQFSDYHSELNMSSLELGDSALYFCASSQRGTEGGYTFGSGTRLTVV.

Remarks on this clonotype: Sequence at one end of the junction differs from germline and may be a read error. This chain uses TRBV11-2 with TRBJ1-3, with 7 bases matching TRBD1. Germline CDR1 SGHAT, CDR2 FQNNGV. The CDR3 spans 15 residues. The CDR3: CACSSGRGNGNTIYF. The DNA for the CDR3 is TGTGCCTGCAGCTCGGGCAGGGGGAACGGAAACACCATATATTTT.